Only a few counts were recorded for the clone carrying this TCR beta chain. Its target is unknown. This specimen comes from a study of beta chain features in type 1 diabetes. This CDR3 is built from 15 residues. Germline CDR1 and CDR2: SNHLY and FYNNEI. J lost 6 bases, V lost 8 bases, and 8 bases had no gene match. Investigators reverse transcribed all isolated RNA, so they sequenced expressed TCRB transcripts. Deep immunoSEQ sequencing covered naive, central memory and regulatory T cell samples. Profiling relied on immunoSEQ multiplex PCR, and the TCRdb table lists in-frame clones only, not all of them. Altogether hundreds of thousands of clones are present, around an eighth being singletons, with the ten largest covering 0.02% to 0.025%. General study results and limits: Type 1 diabetes patients showed a moderate but significant shortening of TCRB CDR3s in all four CD4+ subsets.

The V call is TRBV2, the J call TRBJ2-3, with 13 bases that match TRBD2. Sample: naive CD4+ T cells from blood. This TCR was sampled from a man younger than 35 with type 1 diabetes. CDR3 DNA sequence: TGTGCCAGCGTCCGACTAGCGGGGGGCCGGGATACGCAGTATTTT. Protein sequence: CASVRLAGGRDTQYF.